The following is a T cell receptor (beta chain) sequence with its context. Its target antigen remains unknown. One base away there is no much larger clone; base qualities are not given. CDR1 and CDR2, per the germline V gene, are SQVTM and ANQGSEA. Trimmed from V: 7 bases; trimmed from J: 2 bases; junction bases lacking a gene match: 5. The CDR3, cysteine through phenylalanine, is 14 amino acids long. Only the CDR3 region is kept as DNA, spanning 42 bases read in frame from base 1. The method behind the library was the immunoSEQ multiplex PCR assay. In its TCRdb copy, this immuneACCESS table keeps in-frame sequences only and misses some clones. Where compared with another copy, unresolved V genes explain less than half of these, and the others have no known cause. The sample table holds just over 80,000 clones, of which roughly nine tenths were seen once. The top ten constitute 4.5% to 7% of the sample.

The sample comes from a study of control samples from healthy donors and cancer patients (dated by TCRdb to about 2020). Here the chain combines TRBV29-1 and TRBJ2-7, and 13 junctional nucleotides match TRBD2. The receptor was isolated from a man aged 45-65 years in good health. Sequenced: blood. The bases are TGCAGCGCCTTTACTAGCGGGGGGGCCTACGAGCAGTACTTC. The translation is CSAFTSGGAYEQYF.